The clone carrying this T cell receptor (beta chain) was counted ten times or more. Antigen specificity is unknown. This record belongs to a study of blood T cells in healthy people across ages. Whole-study findings and limits: Versus aged donors, long-lived donors had higher diversity and more naive CD4+ cells. A roughly linear age-dependent decrease characterized TCR beta diversity per million T cells.

With V trimmed by 4 bases and J by 5 bases, 10 bases remained unmatched. Germline V gives CDR1 SGHTA, CDR2 FQGNSA. The CDR3 consists of 15 residues. A second PCR, run for roughly 7 to 12 cycles, used a sample-barcoded 5' primer plus a J-beta primer mix. TCRdb itself ran the 5' RACE reads through MiXCR, one entry per CDR3 protein. The data contain around 900,000 distinct CDR3 sequences, roughly 47% of them singletons. The sample consisted of blood. This sequence joins TRBV7-2 and TRBJ2-7, with TRBD2 matching 8 bases. This receptor was identified in a woman in her sixties or seventies in good health. The CDR3 protein is CASSYSGGAGDEQYF. The DNA of the CDR3 is TGTGCCAGCAGCTACTCGGGAGGGGCTGGTGACGAGCAGTACTTC.